A single sample gave rise to the 16 T cell receptor beta chains below, sequenced in a study of cytomegalovirus exposure and HLA in healthy donors. Using immunoSEQ multiplex PCR, the repertoire was profiled, and TCRdb retains in-frame clones only, with some absent. The profile shows under 250,000 clones, 80% to 85% of them singletons. Sequencing was performed on PBMCs. The origin of the receptors is a woman aged 25 to 39 in good health and CMV-seronegative.

The V gene is TRBV4-1, the J gene TRBJ1-4; D possibly corresponds to TRBD1 (6 bases). Germline-derived CDR1 and CDR2 are MGHRA and YSYEKL. V lost 2 bases and J lost 8, with 9 bases in between. The CDR3 is 13 residues long. DNA for the CDR3: TGCGCCAGCAGCCAAATCAGGGGAGAAAAACTGTTTTTT. It codes for CASSQIRGEKLFF.

Turning to this clone: Other DNA sequences in the sample encode the same CDR3. The chain employs TRBV7-9 and TRBJ1-5; maybe TRBD1 (5 bases). Trimming took off 1 base at V and 4 bases at J, with 8 bases between the two ends. Germline loops: CDR1 SEHNR, CDR2 FQNEAQ (reference sequence). This CDR3 contains 14 residues. CDR3 DNA sequence: TGTGCCAGCAGCTTAGGGGCAGGGAATCAGCCCCAGCATTTT. It specifies CASSLGAGNQPQHF. Full variable domain (remainder filled in from reference TRBV7-9 and TRBJ1-5): DTGVSQNPRHKITKRGQNVTFRCDPISEHNRLYWYRQTLGQGPEFLTYFQNEAQLEKSRLLSDRFSAERPKGSFSTLEIQRTEQGDSAMYLCASSLGAGNQPQHFGDGTRLSIL.

This chain connects TRBV2 to TRBJ1-5; no reliable D call. Deletions cut 3 bases from V and 1 base from J, with 13 bases between. The CDR3 consists of 16 residues. The V gene's germline CDR1 is SNHLY and CDR2 FYNNEI. DNA of the CDR3: TGTGCCAGCAGTGACGGTGTCGCCAGGAGCAATCAGCCCCAGCATTTT. Translated, it gives CASSDGVARSNQPQHF. Supplemented by reference TRBV2 and TRBJ1-5, the full variable domain reads EPEVTQTPSHQVTQMGQEVILRCVPISNHLYFYWYRQILGQKVEFLVSFYNNEISEKSEIFDDQFSVERPDGSNFTLKIRSTKLEDSAMYFCASSDGVARSNQPQHFGDGTRLSIL.

This clone is a singleton in its sample. The chain recombines TRBV4-2 with TRBJ2-1; D is unclear. CDR1 is LGHNA and CDR2 is YNFKEQ in the germline V gene. V lost 1 base to trimming and J lost 2 bases, with 9 bases between them. The CDR3 extends over 15 amino acids. CDR3: CASSQGSGPYNEQFF. As DNA, the CDR3 is TGTGCCAGCAGCCAAGGATCAGGCCCCTACAATGAGCAGTTCTTC.

The CDR3 loop reads CASSKGTNYGYTF. CDR3 in DNA: TGTGCCAGCAGCAAGGGGACTAACTATGGCTACACCTTC. The V gene is TRBV25-1, the J gene TRBJ1-2; possibly TRBD1 for D (5 bases). Trimming removed 6 bases at V and 0 bases at J, with 8 bases between. Germline CDR1 is MGHDK and CDR2 is SYGVNS. The CDR3 is 13 residues long.

The chain has TRBV10-3 and TRBJ1-1; 7 bases line up with TRBD1. CDR3 length equals 13 residues. Unmatched junction bases numbered 4, after V lost 7 bases and J lost 2 bases. Germline V gene sequence: CDR1 ENHRY, CDR2 SYGVKD. The CDR3 nucleotides read TGTGCCATCAACCGACAGGGCAACACTGAAGCTTTCTTT. It yields the protein CAINRQGNTEAFF.

This chain connects TRBV5-1 to TRBJ2-1; D may be TRBD1 (6 bases). The V end lost 4 bases, the J end lost 2 bases, and 16 bases lay between the germline ends. Germline CDR1 and CDR2: SGHRS and YFSETQ. CDR3 length: 16 amino acids. CDR3 amino acids: CASSEGQGPPYNEQFF. DNA for the CDR3: TGCGCCAGCAGCGAGGGGCAGGGGCCACCCTACAATGAGCAGTTCTTC.

This chain links TRBV4-1 with TRBJ2-2, with TRBD2 matching 8 bases. Germline CDR1 MGHRA, CDR2 YSYEKL. This CDR3 is built from 17 residues. J was trimmed by 5 bases and V by 0 bases; bases with no gene match: 8. The CDR3 loop reads CASSQDATGGLTGELFF. CDR3 DNA: TGCGCCAGCAGCCAAGATGCAACGGGAGGGCTTACCGGGGAGCTGTTTTTT.

The chain joins TRBV7-2 to TRBJ1-2; TRBD1 agrees at 7 bases. With 1 base clipped from V and 3 bases from J, the junction kept 5 bases outside the gene matches. There are 15 residues in the CDR3. Looked up from germline, CDR1 is SGHTA and CDR2 is FQGNSA. This CDR3 reads CASSLVGGGDYGYTF. The CDR3 nucleotides are TGTGCCAGCAGCTTAGTCGGAGGGGGCGACTATGGCTACACCTTC.

The V gene is TRBV19, the J gene TRBJ1-6; no reliable D call. The CDR3 consists of 15 residues. Germline V gives CDR1 LNHDA, CDR2 SQIVND (reference sequence). Between the trimmed V and J ends, which lost 7 bases and 6 bases, there was a span of 16 bases. This CDR3 reads CASKTTSGLNSPLHF. CDR3 bases: TGTGCCAGTAAGACTACATCAGGCCTTAATTCACCCCTCCACTTT.

This chain joins TRBV10-3 and TRBJ2-1, with D possibly TRBD1 on 6 matching bases. Germline assignment: CDR1 ENHRY and CDR2 SYGVKD. Trimming shortened V by 6 bases and J by 3 bases, and 15 bases separated the two germline ends. The CDR3 is 15 residues long. This chain's CDR3 is CAISRGGVGYNEQFF. The CDR3 DNA sequence: TGTGCCATCAGCCGAGGGGGAGTCGGCTACAATGAGCAGTTCTTC.

The V call is TRBV9, the J call TRBJ2-1; TRBD2 might be the D (6 bases). The CDR3 is 14 residues long. Germline V gene lookup returns CDR1 SGDLS and CDR2 YYNGEE. V was cut by 3 bases and J by 7 bases, with 14 bases left in between. The CDR3 DNA reads TGTGCCAGCAGCGCCCGGACCCGGGGGAATGAGCAGTTCTTC. This codes for CASSARTRGNEQFF.

This clone appeared once. The chain combines TRBV7-9 with TRBJ2-7, with 14 bases aligning to TRBD2. This CDR3 spans 16 amino acids. Trimming cost V 1 base and J 1 base; bases outside gene matches: 0. In germline, CDR1 is SEHNR, CDR2 FQNEAQ (reference sequence). CDR3 sequence (DNA): TGTGCCAGCAGCTTAGGGACTAGCGGGAGGTCCTACGAGCAGTACTTC. This gives the protein CASSLGTSGRSYEQYF. Full variable domain (remainder filled in from reference TRBV7-9 and TRBJ2-7): DTGVSQNPRHKITKRGQNVTFRCDPISEHNRLYWYRQTLGQGPEFLTYFQNEAQLEKSRLLSDRFSAERPKGSFSTLEIQRTEQGDSAMYLCASSLGTSGRSYEQYFGPGTRLTVT.

The gene calls are TRBV5-1 and TRBJ2-1; 8 positions agree with TRBD2. Germline V gene lookup returns CDR1 SGHRS and CDR2 YFSETQ. This CDR3 has 18 residues. V dropped 3 bases and J dropped 4; count of bases not matched to a gene: 15. The CDR3 is CASSSTPPGIAGYNEQFF. The CDR3 DNA sequence: TGCGCCAGCAGCTCGACCCCCCCTGGAATAGCGGGATACAATGAGCAGTTCTTC.

This clone showed up many times. Other DNA variants within this sample encode the same CDR3. The chain couples TRBV27 to TRBJ1-1; 8 bases fit TRBD1. In germline, CDR1 is MNHEY, CDR2 SMNVEV (reference sequence). The CDR3 sequence is 13 residues long. J gave up 5 bases and V 6 bases, and 5 bases lay outside the gene matches. The CDR3 region is CASRYTGGTEAFF. As DNA, the CDR3 is TGTGCCAGCAGGTATACAGGGGGTACTGAAGCTTTCTTT.

V gene TRBV5-5 combines with J gene TRBJ2-7; D gene ambiguous. V was clipped by 2 bases and J by 2 bases, with 14 bases between them. The CDR3 extends over 15 amino acids. From germline, CDR1 is SGHKS and CDR2 YYEKEE (reference sequence). CDR3 nucleotide sequence: TGTGCCAGCAGCTTCGCGAACAGAGTAGCCTACGAGCAGTACTTC. This sequence encodes CASSFANRVAYEQYF.